Below are 32 T cell receptor beta chains sequenced from a single sample in a study of T cell responses to AZD1222 COVID-19 vaccine. Profiled with immunoSEQ multiplex PCR; TCRdb holds only in-frame clones, not every one. This table holds 170,000 or so clones, approximately 90% found once. The sequencing here drew on peripheral blood, taken on day 0 of AZD1222 vaccination. The receptors were gathered from an adult in good health.

The chain links TRBV5-4 to TRBJ2-7; the D is unclear. The CDR3 is made up of 12 amino acids. V lost 0 bases and J lost 6, with 7 bases in between. Germline V gives CDR1 SGHNT, CDR2 YYREEE (reference sequence). CDR3 nucleotide sequence: TGTGCCAGCAGCTTGGGGTCCCCCGAGCAGTACTTC. Its translation is CASSLGSPEQYF.

The chain has TRBV18 and TRBJ1-2; 7 nucleotides align to TRBD1. Per the germline V gene, CDR1 is KGHSH and CDR2 is LQKENI. CDR3 length: 15 amino acids. J gave up 4 bases and V 2 bases, and 7 bases lay outside the gene matches. The CDR3 reads CASSPGSTGSYGYTF. CDR3 in DNA: TGTGCCAGCTCACCAGGGTCGACAGGGAGCTATGGCTACACCTTC.

The V call is TRBV2, the J call TRBJ1-6, with TRBD1 matching over 8 bases. Germline values: CDR1 SNHLY, CDR2 FYNNEI. This CDR3 contains 13 residues. V shed 11 bases, J shed 9 bases, and the junction held 9 bases outside the gene matches. The CDR3 DNA sequence: TGTGCCGGGACAGGCCTCGCCGGTTCACCCCTCCACTTT. It yields the protein CAGTGLAGSPLHF.

The chain recombines TRBV4-2 with TRBJ1-3; D possibly corresponds to TRBD1 (6 bases). The germline V and J ends were trimmed by 1 base and 0 bases, with 10 bases remaining between them. CDR3 length: 16 amino acids. CDR1 is LGHNA and CDR2 is YNFKEQ in the germline V gene. DNA of the CDR3: TGTGCCAGCAGCCAAGCCAGGGGAGTCTCTGGAAACACCATATATTTT. Its translation is CASSQARGVSGNTIYF.

The gene calls are TRBV25-1 and TRBJ2-5; D tentatively reads TRBD1 or TRBD2 (5 bases each). V was pared by 5 bases and J by 0 bases, with 7 bases between. The length of the CDR3 is 13 residues. Germline V gene sequence: CDR1 MGHDK, CDR2 SYGVNS. This CDR3 reads CASSRGDQETQYF. In nucleotides, the CDR3 is TGTGCCAGCAGTCGAGGGGACCAAGAGACCCAGTACTTC.

V usage is TRBV6-1 and J usage is TRBJ2-1; 11 bases match TRBD2. V dropped 3 bases and J dropped 0; count of bases not matched to a gene: 1. Germline V gene lookup returns CDR1 MNHNS and CDR2 SASEGT. The CDR3 consists of 16 residues. CDR3 loop: CASSDLAGGSYNEQFF. The CDR3 DNA reads TGTGCCAGCAGTGACCTAGCGGGAGGCTCCTACAATGAGCAGTTCTTC.

This chain links TRBV14 with TRBJ2-7; D remains ambiguous. V lost 5 bases, J lost 4 bases, and 12 bases lay in between. Germline CDR1 SGHDN, CDR2 FVKESK. CDR3 size: 13 residues. The CDR3 protein is CASSTRGGYEQYF. Here the CDR3 DNA reads TGTGCCAGCAGCACCCGCGGTGGGTACGAGCAGTACTTC.

V usage is TRBV19 and J usage is TRBJ1-6, with D tentatively TRBD1 (5 bases). This CDR3 has 13 residues. Germline loops: CDR1 LNHDA, CDR2 SQIVND (reference sequence). The V end lost 9 bases, the J end lost 14 bases, and 20 bases lay between the germline ends. The CDR3 nucleotides are TGTGCCAGCCCCCTCCCGGGGGTGGGGACCCTCCACTTT. Its translation is CASPLPGVGTLHF. Complete variable domain (other parts from reference TRBV19 and TRBJ1-6): DGGITQSPKYLFRKEGQNVTLSCEQNLNHDAMYWYRQDPGQGLRLIYYSQIVNDFQKGDIAEGYSVSREKKESFPLTVTSAQKNPTAFYLCASPLPGVGTLHFGNGTRLTVT.

The chain couples TRBV5-1 to TRBJ2-3, with D tentatively TRBD2 (5 bases). V was trimmed by 0 bases and J by 2 bases, leaving 13 bases between them. Germline V gene sequence: CDR1 SGHRS, CDR2 YFSETQ. The CDR3 runs to 16 residues. CDR3: CASSLGGLGITDTQYF. The CDR3 DNA is TGCGCCAGCAGCTTGGGCGGACTCGGTATCACAGATACGCAGTATTTT. Based on the CDR3 plus reference TRBV5-1 and TRBJ2-3, the full variable domain is KAGVTQTPRYLIKTRGQQVTLSCSPISGHRSVSWYQQTPGQGLQFLFEYFSETQRNKGNFPGRFSGRQFSNSRSEMNVSTLELGDSALYLCASSLGGLGITDTQYFGPGTRLTVL.

The gene calls are TRBV29-1 and TRBJ2-3, with 10 bases fitting TRBD2. The V and J ends lost 4 bases and 3 bases, in that order; junction bases with no gene match: 10. There are 16 residues in the CDR3. CDR1 and CDR2 from the germline V gene are SQVTM and ANQGSEA. CDR3 bases: TGCAGCGTTGGAGCTAGCGGGAGCCCCATTACAGATACGCAGTATTTT. Residues: CSVGASGSPITDTQYF.

The chain's CDR3 is CASSLSTSGRAYNEQFF. The CDR3 DNA reads as TGTGCCAGCAGTTTATCGACTAGCGGGAGAGCCTACAATGAGCAGTTCTTC. This chain uses TRBV28 with TRBJ2-1, with 12 bases identical to TRBD2. The germline gives CDR1 MDHEN, CDR2 SYDVKM. The CDR3 is 17 residues long. Unmatched junction bases numbered 3, after V lost 1 base and J lost 2 bases.

The rearrangement uses TRBV12-3 or TRBV12-4 and TRBJ2-6; D is undetermined. Trimming shortened V by 3 bases and J by 6 bases, and 3 bases separated the two germline ends. The CDR3 loop spans 12 amino acids. This CDR3 is CASSFQANVLTF. In DNA form, the CDR3 reads TGTGCCAGCAGTTTTCAGGCCAACGTCCTGACTTTC.

This sequence joins TRBV6-4 and TRBJ1-2, with D unresolved. This CDR3 contains 16 residues. The germline CDR1 and CDR2 sequences are MRHNA and SNTAGT. V lost 0 bases to trimming and J lost 4 bases, with 15 bases between them. CDR3 DNA sequence: TGTGCCAGCAGTGACTCGAGGTCGGGAACTATCTATGGCTACACCTTC. Protein sequence: CASSDSRSGTIYGYTF.

V is TRBV11-2 and J is TRBJ2-7; D gene ambiguous. CDR1 is SGHAT, CDR2 FQNNGV, per germline. V dropped 1 base and J dropped 6 bases, with 10 bases sitting between them. The CDR3 runs 13 residues. CDR3 nucleotide sequence: TGTGCCAGCAGCTTAGCCCCACAAGGCGAGCAGTACTTC. It specifies CASSLAPQGEQYF.

CDR3 residues: CSVDGTSGRGATDTQYF. CDR3 sequence (DNA): TGCAGCGTTGATGGGACTAGCGGGAGGGGGGCCACAGATACGCAGTATTTT. The chain links TRBV29-1 to TRBJ2-3; TRBD2 agrees at 16 bases. Germline CDR1 SQVTM, CDR2 ANQGSEA. The CDR3 runs to 17 residues. V trimming: 3 bases; J trimming: 2 bases; junction bases outside the gene matches: 5.

The chain is built from TRBV5-1 and TRBJ1-5; unclear D gene. V shed 0 bases and J shed 2 bases, with 9 bases lying between them. CDR1 is SGHRS and CDR2 is YFSETQ in the germline V gene. The CDR3 sequence is 15 residues long. CDR3 nucleotide sequence: TGCGCCAGCAGCTTGGACTTTCAGGGCAATCAGCCCCAGCATTTT. Protein product: CASSLDFQGNQPQHF.

This chain connects TRBV7-2 to TRBJ1-2; a weak D match, TRBD1 (5 bases). V lost 5 bases to trimming and J lost 3 bases, with 13 bases between them. From germline, CDR1 is SGHTA and CDR2 FQGNSA. CDR3 size: 14 residues. The DNA of the CDR3 is TGTGCCAGCAGCCCAACGGGACGGTACTATGGCTACACCTTC. Amino acid sequence: CASSPTGRYYGYTF. Supplemented by reference TRBV7-2 and TRBJ1-2, the full variable domain reads GAGVSQSPSNKVTEKGKDVELRCDPISGHTALYWYRQSLGQGLEFLIYFQGNSAPDKSGLPSDRFSAERTGGSVSTLTIQRTQQEDSAVYLCASSPTGRYYGYTFGSGTRLTVV.

The chain couples TRBV5-1 to TRBJ1-4; TRBD1 is a possible D gene (6 bases). Germline assignment: CDR1 SGHRS and CDR2 YFSETQ. This CDR3 region has 15 residues. Trimming cost V 4 bases and J 0 bases, with 10 bases left between them. CDR3 coding DNA: TGCGCCAGCAGCGCTTGGACAGCAACTAATGAAAAACTGTTTTTT. Protein: CASSAWTATNEKLFF.

The rearrangement joins TRBV3-1 (or the pseudogene TRBV3-2) to TRBJ2-2, with 9 bases that match TRBD1. Germline V lookup: CDR1 LGHDT, CDR2 YNNKEL (reference sequence). This CDR3 has 15 amino acids. V lost 5 bases to trimming and J lost 7 bases; unmatched junction nucleotides: 8. CDR3 loop: CASSRTGTGHGELFF. CDR3 nucleotides: TGTGCCAGCAGCAGGACCGGGACAGGGCACGGGGAGCTGTTTTTT.

The rearrangement joins TRBV5-1 to TRBJ2-7; 7 bases align to TRBD2. Germline CDR1 is SGHRS and CDR2 is YFSETQ. Unmatched junction bases numbered 11, after V lost 4 bases and J lost 4 bases. The CDR3 extends over 15 amino acids. The CDR3 protein is CASSAEPLLAYEQYF. In DNA form, the CDR3 reads TGCGCCAGCAGCGCGGAGCCTCTACTAGCGTACGAGCAGTACTTC.

V is TRBV4-1 and J is TRBJ2-3, with 9 bases lining up with TRBD2. V gave up 0 bases and J gave up 0 bases; unmatched junction bases: 4. Per germline, CDR1 MGHRA and CDR2 YSYEKL. The CDR3 extends over 17 amino acids. The chain's CDR3 is CASSQDRTSGSTDTQYF. As DNA, the CDR3 is TGCGCCAGCAGCCAAGATCGCACTAGCGGGAGCACAGATACGCAGTATTTT.

The rearrangement joins TRBV6-5 to TRBJ1-5; D gene unclear. CDR3 length: 14 residues. CDR1 and CDR2 (germline): MNHEY, SVGAGI. Trimming left V 6 bases short and J 0 bases short, with 9 bases between. The CDR3 DNA is TGTGCCAGCAGCCGGGATTATAGCAATCAGCCCCAGCATTTT. This gives the protein CASSRDYSNQPQHF.

The chain employs TRBV7-2 and TRBJ2-1, with TRBD1 matching 12 bases. J lost 7 bases, V lost 5 bases, and 3 bases had no gene match. The germline V gene encodes CDR1 SGHTA and CDR2 FQGNSA. The CDR3 sequence is 14 residues long. The CDR3 DNA reads TGTGCCAGCAGCAGGGACAGGGGGCAGAATGAGCAGTTCTTC. Translation: CASSRDRGQNEQFF.

This clone was seen a few times. The chain combines TRBV5-4 with TRBJ1-6; D remains unclear. CDR3 length: 13 residues. Germline values: CDR1 SGHNT, CDR2 YYREEE (reference sequence). Trimming took 5 bases from V and 4 from J, leaving 7 bases between them. The CDR3 here is CASRQDYNSPLHF. The CDR3 coding sequence is TGTGCCAGCAGGCAGGATTATAATTCACCCCTCCACTTT.

V is TRBV5-1 and J is TRBJ1-6, with D unclear. CDR1 is SGHRS, CDR2 YFSETQ, per germline. The CDR3 extends over 16 amino acids. Deletions cut 0 bases from V and 4 bases from J, with 11 bases between. CDR3 region: CASSLGQRIYNSPLHF. The CDR3 DNA sequence: TGCGCCAGCAGCTTGGGGCAGCGAATTTATAATTCACCCCTCCACTTT.

The genes are TRBV19 and TRBJ2-5, with a tentative D call TRBD1 (7 bases). V shed 8 bases and J shed 5 bases, with 15 bases lying between them. Germline CDR1 LNHDA, CDR2 SQIVND (reference sequence). The CDR3 loop spans 13 amino acids. The CDR3 region is CASGDSAGETQYF. CDR3 DNA: TGTGCCAGTGGGGACAGCGCGGGGGAGACCCAGTACTTC.

V usage is TRBV6-5 and J usage is TRBJ1-2, with D perhaps TRBD1 (6 bases). Germline V gene sequence: CDR1 MNHEY, CDR2 SVGAGI. V was pared by 8 bases and J by 3 bases, with 19 bases between. CDR3 length equals 15 residues. The CDR3 DNA sequence: TGTGCCAGCGATTACTCCTCAAGGGGGGACTATGGCTACACCTTC. This codes for CASDYSSRGDYGYTF.

This clone was counted between two and nine times. The J gene is TRBJ1-6, the V gene TRBV5-1; D gene uncertain. Germline V gene sequence: CDR1 SGHRS, CDR2 YFSETQ. The CDR3 spans 15 residues. Trimming removed 2 bases from V and 8 bases from J, with 14 bases in between. The CDR3 region is CASSLVPRSDSPLHF. CDR3 coding DNA: TGCGCCAGCAGCTTAGTGCCTCGGTCAGATTCACCCCTCCACTTT.

The chain is built from TRBV27 and TRBJ2-1, with 9 bases that match TRBD2. There are 15 residues in the CDR3. CDR1 is MNHEY and CDR2 is SMNVEV in the germline V gene (reference sequence). The V gene end was trimmed by 7 bases and the J gene end by 6 bases; junction bases not matched to a gene: 10. The CDR3 sequence: CASTPGGRVGNEQFF. DNA of the CDR3: TGTGCCAGCACCCCCGGCGGGAGGGTGGGCAATGAGCAGTTCTTC.

This clone turned up a few times. The chain has TRBV3-1 (or the pseudogene TRBV3-2) and TRBJ2-6; 9 bases are shared with TRBD1. Looked up from germline, CDR1 is LGHDT and CDR2 is YNNKEL (reference sequence). The J segment lost 2 bases and the V segment lost 6 bases, leaving 5 bases of the junction unmatched. CDR3 length: 16 amino acids. The chain's CDR3 is CASRGTGGAGANVLTF. DNA for the CDR3: TGTGCCAGCAGGGGCACAGGGGGCGCTGGGGCCAACGTCCTGACTTTC.

CDR3 in DNA: TGTGCCAGTTTAGCGGACAGCCACTATGGCTACACCTTC. Translation: CASLADSHYGYTF. The gene calls are TRBV19 and TRBJ1-2, with D tentatively TRBD1 (6 bases). The V end lost 8 bases, the J end lost 3 bases, and 13 bases lay between the germline ends. Germline-derived CDR1 and CDR2 are LNHDA and SQIVND (reference sequence). The CDR3 has 13 residues. The full variable domain, in which reference TRBV19 and TRBJ1-2 provide the parts outside the CDR3, is DGGITQSPKYLFRKEGQNVTLSCEQNLNHDAMYWYRQDPGQGLRLIYYSQIVNDFQKGDIAEGYSVSREKKESFPLTVTSAQKNPTAFYLCASLADSHYGYTFGSGTRLTVV.

The CDR3 DNA reads as TGTGCCAGCAGTTTCAGGGCTCAAGGAACTGGGGCCAACGTCCTGACTTTC. It codes for CASSFRAQGTGANVLTF. The chain couples TRBV27 to TRBJ2-6, with D possibly being TRBD1 (5 bases). CDR1 MNHEY and CDR2 SMNVEV come from the germline V gene (reference sequence). The CDR3 contains 17 residues. V lost 3 bases, J lost 2 bases, and 14 bases lay in between.